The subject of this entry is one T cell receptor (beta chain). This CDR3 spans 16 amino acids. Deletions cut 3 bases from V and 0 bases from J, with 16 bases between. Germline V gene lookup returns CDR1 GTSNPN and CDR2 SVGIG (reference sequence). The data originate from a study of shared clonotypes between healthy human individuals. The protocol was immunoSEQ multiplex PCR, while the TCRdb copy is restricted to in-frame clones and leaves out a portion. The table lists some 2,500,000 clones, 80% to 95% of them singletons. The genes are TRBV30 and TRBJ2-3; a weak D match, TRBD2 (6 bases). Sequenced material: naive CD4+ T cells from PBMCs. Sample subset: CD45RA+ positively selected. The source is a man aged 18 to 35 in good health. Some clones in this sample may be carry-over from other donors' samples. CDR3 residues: CAWSRGVGGSTDTQYF. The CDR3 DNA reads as TGTGCCTGGAGCCGAGGTGTGGGGGGTAGCACAGATACGCAGTATTTT.